Here is one TCR beta chain with its context. The antigen remains undetermined. This sample is drawn from a study of T cells in Graves' hyperthyroidism and ophthalmopathy. V shed 5 bases, J shed 3 bases, and the junction held 13 bases outside the gene matches. Germline CDR1 MNHNS, CDR2 SASEGT. CDR3 size: 18 residues. Patients with uncontrolled infections, other autoimmune diseases, pregnancy or lactation were excluded. Study outcomes and limitations: Among thyroid clonotypes expanded above 0.001, most also appeared in blood. Ophthalmopathy and stable hyperthyroidism were separated by a 13 V-J model.

The CDR3 regions of TCR beta were amplified from RNA transcripts. First-round RT-PCR with HTBI primers amplified the TCR CDR3 region. TCRdb re-derived calls from the multiplex PCR reads in MiXCR, one entry per CDR3 protein. The data show nearly 600,000 distinct CDR3 sequences, about 14% seen once. This chain uses TRBV6-1 with TRBJ2-7; 13 nucleotides agree with TRBD2. The sequenced material came from blood. The sequence derives from a woman younger than 35 with Graves' ophthalmopathy. The CDR3 bases are TGTGCCAGCAGTCGACTAGCGGGAGGCCCCACGCGAGTCTACGAGCAGTACTTC. This translates into CASSRLAGGPTRVYEQYF.